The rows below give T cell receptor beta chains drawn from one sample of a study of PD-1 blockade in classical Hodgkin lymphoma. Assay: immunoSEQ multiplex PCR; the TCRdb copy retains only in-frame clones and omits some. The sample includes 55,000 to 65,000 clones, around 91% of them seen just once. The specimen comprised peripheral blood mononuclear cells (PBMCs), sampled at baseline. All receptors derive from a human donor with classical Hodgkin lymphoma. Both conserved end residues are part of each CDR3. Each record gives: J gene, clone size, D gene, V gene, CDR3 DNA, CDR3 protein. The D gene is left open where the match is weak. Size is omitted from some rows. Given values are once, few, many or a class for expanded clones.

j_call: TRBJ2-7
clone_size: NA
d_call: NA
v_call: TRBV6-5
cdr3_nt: TGTGCCAGCAGTTACTCTCCGGGGCAAAAGCAGTACTTC
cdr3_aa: CASSYSPGQKQYF

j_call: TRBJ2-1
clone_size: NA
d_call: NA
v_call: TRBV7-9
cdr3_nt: TGTGCCAGCAGCATCCCCGAGCAGTTCTTC
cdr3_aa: CASSIPEQFF

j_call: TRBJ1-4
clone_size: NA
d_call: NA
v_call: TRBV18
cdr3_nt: TGTGCCAGCTCACTCGACAGAGATGAAAAACTGTTTTTT
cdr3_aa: CASSLDRDEKLFF

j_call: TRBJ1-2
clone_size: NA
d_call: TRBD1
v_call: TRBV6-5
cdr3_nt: TGTGCCAGCAAGACAGGGAACTATGGCTACACCTTC
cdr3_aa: CASKTGNYGYTF

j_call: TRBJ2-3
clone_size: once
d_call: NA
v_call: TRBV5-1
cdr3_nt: TGCGCCAGCAGCTTGGTGGGGCCTAGCACAGATACGCAGTATTTT
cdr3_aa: CASSLVGPSTDTQYF

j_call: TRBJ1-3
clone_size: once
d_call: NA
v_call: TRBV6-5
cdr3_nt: TGTGCCAGCAGTTACTCCGCCACTGGAAACACCATATATTTT
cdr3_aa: CASSYSATGNTIYF

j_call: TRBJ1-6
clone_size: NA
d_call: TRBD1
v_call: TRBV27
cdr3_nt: TGTGCCAGCAGTTTAGACAGGGTTGATTCACCCCTCCACTTT
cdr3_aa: CASSLDRVDSPLHF

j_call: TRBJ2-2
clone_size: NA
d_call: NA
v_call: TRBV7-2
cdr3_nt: TGTGCCAGCAGCTTAGGGGCAGATTCGAACACCGGGGAGCTGTTTTTT
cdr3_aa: CASSLGADSNTGELFF

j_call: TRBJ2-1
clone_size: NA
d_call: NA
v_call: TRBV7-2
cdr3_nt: TGTGCCAGCAGCTTGAGGGACAGGGGTCTTCCTAGCGGGGAAAATGAGCAGTTCTTC
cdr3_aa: CASSLRDRGLPSGENEQFF

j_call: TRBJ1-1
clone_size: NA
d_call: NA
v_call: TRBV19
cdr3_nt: TGTGCCAGTAGTAGTTTGAGGCTCACTGAAGCTTTCTTT
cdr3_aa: CASSSLRLTEAFF

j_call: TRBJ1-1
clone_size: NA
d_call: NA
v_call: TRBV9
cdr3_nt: TGTGCCAGCAGCCTCCGTGCCCTCAACACTGAAGCTTTCTTT
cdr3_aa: CASSLRALNTEAFF

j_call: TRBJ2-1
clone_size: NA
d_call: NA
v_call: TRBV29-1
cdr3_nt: TGCAGCGTTGACCCCTGGGCGGGCGATGAGCAGTTCTTC
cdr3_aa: CSVDPWAGDEQFF

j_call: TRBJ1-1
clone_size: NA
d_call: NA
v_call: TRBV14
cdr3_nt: TGTGCCAGCAGCCAGAAAGGGGGTCGGACTGAAGCTTTCTTT
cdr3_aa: CASSQKGGRTEAFF

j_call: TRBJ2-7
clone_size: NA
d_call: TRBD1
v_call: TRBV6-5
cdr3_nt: TGTGCCAGCAGTTACTCGCTATCACAGGGGGCCTACGAGCAGTACTTC
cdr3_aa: CASSYSLSQGAYEQYF

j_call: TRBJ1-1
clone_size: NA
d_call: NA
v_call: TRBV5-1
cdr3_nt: TGCGCCAGCAGGTTGGGGGAGGGAAGGGTAATGAACACTGAAGCTTTCTTT
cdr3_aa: CASRLGEGRVMNTEAFF

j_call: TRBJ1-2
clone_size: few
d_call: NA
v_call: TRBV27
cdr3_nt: TGTGCCAGCAGTTTCGGACAGAACTATGGCTACACCTTC
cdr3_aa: CASSFGQNYGYTF

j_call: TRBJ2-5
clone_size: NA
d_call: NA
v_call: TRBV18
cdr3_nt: TGTGCCAGCTCGGGAGAGACCCAGTACTTC
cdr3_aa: CASSGETQYF

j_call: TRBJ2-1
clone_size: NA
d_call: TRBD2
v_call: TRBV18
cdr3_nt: TGTGCCAGCTCACCAGGGACTAGCGGATTCTACAATGAGCAGTTCTTC
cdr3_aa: CASSPGTSGFYNEQFF

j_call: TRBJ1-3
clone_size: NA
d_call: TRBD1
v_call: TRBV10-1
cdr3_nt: TGCGCCAGCAACCCAAGGGACAGGGGAGGAAACACCATATATTTT
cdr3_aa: CASNPRDRGGNTIYF

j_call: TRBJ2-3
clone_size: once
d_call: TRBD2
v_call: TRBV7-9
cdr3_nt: TGTGCCAGCAGCTTAGGCAGCGGGGTTACAGATACGCAGTATTTT
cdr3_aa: CASSLGSGVTDTQYF

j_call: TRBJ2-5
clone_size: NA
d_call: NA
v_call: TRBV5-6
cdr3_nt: TGTGCCAGCAGCTCCAAAGGGCCGTTAAACGCAGAGACCCAGTACTTC
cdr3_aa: CASSSKGPLNAETQYF

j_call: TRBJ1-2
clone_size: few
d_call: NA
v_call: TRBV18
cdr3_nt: TGTGCCAGCTCACTGAGCTATGGCTACACCTTC
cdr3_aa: CASSLSYGYTF

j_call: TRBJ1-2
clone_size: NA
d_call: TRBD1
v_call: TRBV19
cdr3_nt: TGTGCCAGTAGTCTGAGCAGGGGGCGAGTAGGTAGCGGCTACACCTTC
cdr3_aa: CASSLSRGRVGSGYTF

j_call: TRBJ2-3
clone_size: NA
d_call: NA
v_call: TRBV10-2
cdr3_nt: TGCGCCAGCAGTCCGCAGGATACGCAGTATTTT
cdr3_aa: CASSPQDTQYF

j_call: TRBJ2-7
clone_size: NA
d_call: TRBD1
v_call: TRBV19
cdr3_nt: TGTGCCAGTAGTAGGGACAGGGACTACGAGCAGTACTTC
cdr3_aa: CASSRDRDYEQYF

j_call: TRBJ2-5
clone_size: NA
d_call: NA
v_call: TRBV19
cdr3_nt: TGTGCCAGTAAAACGACAGGTGTTCGGGGGACCCAGTACTTC
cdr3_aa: CASKTTGVRGTQYF

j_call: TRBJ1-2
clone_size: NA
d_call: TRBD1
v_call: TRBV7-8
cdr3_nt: TGTGCCAGCAGCGCCCCAGGGACAGGGAACTATGGCTACACCTTC
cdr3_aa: CASSAPGTGNYGYTF

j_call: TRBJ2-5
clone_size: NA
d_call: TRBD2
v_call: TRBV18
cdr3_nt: TGTGCCAGCTCATCCCTTTCCCGGGGGGAGTACGGGACCCAGTACTTC
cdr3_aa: CASSSLSRGEYGTQYF

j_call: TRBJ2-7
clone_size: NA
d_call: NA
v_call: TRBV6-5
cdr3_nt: TGTGCCAGCGGAAACAGCGGCGACTACGAGCAGTACTTC
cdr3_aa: CASGNSGDYEQYF

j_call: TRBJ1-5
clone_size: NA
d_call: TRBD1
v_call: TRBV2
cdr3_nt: TGTGCCAGCAGCGACAGGGAAGGGCAGCCCCAGCATTTT
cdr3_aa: CASSDREGQPQHF

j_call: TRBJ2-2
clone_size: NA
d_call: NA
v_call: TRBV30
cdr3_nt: TGTGCCTGGGCTAGGGGACCCGGCGGGGAGCTGTTTTTT
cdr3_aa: CAWARGPGGELFF

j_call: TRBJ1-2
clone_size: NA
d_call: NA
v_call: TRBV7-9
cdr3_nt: TGTGCCAGCAGCTCCACAGGGATGCGGGGCTACACCTTC
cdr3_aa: CASSSTGMRGYTF

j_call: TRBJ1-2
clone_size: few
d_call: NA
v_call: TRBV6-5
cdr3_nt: TGTGCCAGCAGTTACTCGTGGGACACCGACTATGGCTACACCTTC
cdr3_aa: CASSYSWDTDYGYTF

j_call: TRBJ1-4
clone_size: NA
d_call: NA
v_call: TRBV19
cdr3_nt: TGTGCCAGTAATGGGGGTGTAAAACTGTTTTTT
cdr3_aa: CASNGGVKLFF

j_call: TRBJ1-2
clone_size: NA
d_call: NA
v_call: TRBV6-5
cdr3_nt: TGTGCCAGCAGTTACTCGTTCCCGGCAAGCTATGGCTACACCTTC
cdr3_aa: CASSYSFPASYGYTF

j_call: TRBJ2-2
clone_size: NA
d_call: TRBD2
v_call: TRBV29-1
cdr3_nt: TGCAGCGGTAGACTAGCGGGGGGGCGGGAGCTGTTTTTT
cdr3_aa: CSGRLAGGRELFF

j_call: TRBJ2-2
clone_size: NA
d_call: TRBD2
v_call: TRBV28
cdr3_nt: TGTGCCAGCAGTTTATTTGCCCCCGGGGGGAAAGCCGGGGAGCTGTTTTTT
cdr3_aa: CASSLFAPGGKAGELFF

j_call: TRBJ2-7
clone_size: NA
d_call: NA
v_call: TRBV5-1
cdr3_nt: TGCGCCAGCAGCTTGGAACTGTCGCGGCCTACCAGTTACGAGCAGTACTTC
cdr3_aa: CASSLELSRPTSYEQYF

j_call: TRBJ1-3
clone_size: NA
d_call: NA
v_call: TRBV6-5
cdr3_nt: TGTGCCAGCAGTTACTCTCGGGCGTACAACACCATATATTTT
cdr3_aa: CASSYSRAYNTIYF

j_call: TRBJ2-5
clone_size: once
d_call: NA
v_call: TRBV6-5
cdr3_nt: TGTGCCAGCAGTTCGGTCCGGGTTTCGGCCCAAGAGACCCAGTACTTC
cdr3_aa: CASSSVRVSAQETQYF

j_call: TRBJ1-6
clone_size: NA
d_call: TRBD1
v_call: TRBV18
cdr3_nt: TGTGCCAGCTCACCAAAGCAGGGGGCGAGTAATTCACCCCTCCACTTT
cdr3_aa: CASSPKQGASNSPLHF

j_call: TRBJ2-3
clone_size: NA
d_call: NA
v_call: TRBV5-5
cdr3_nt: TGTGCCAGCAGCTTGGGGTTGGAGCTCACAGATACGCAGTATTTT
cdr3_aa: CASSLGLELTDTQYF

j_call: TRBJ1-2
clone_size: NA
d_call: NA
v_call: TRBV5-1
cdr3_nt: TGCGCCAGCAGCTTAGATACCTTACAGGACAACACCTTC
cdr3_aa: CASSLDTLQDNTF

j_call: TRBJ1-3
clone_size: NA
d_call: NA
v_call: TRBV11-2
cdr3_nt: TGTGCCAGCAGCCCGGTTGGCAACTCTGGAAACACCATATATTTT
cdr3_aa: CASSPVGNSGNTIYF

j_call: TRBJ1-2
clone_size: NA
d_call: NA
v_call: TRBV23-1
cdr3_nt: TGCGCCAGCAGTCAAAGTTTGAACTATGGCTACACCTTC
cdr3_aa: CASSQSLNYGYTF

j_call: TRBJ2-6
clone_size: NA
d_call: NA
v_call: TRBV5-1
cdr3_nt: TGCGCCAGCAGCTTTTCCAGCCTCTCTGGGGCCAACGTCCTGACTTTC
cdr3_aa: CASSFSSLSGANVLTF

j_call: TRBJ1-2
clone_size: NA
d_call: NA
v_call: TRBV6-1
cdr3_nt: TGTGCCAGCAGTGAAGCGGTTACCCGACAGTTCTATGGCTACACCTTC
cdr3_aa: CASSEAVTRQFYGYTF

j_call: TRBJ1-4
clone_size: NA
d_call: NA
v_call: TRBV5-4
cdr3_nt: TGTGCCAGCAGCTTGGGCGGGGCCATGAATGAAAAACTGTTTTTT
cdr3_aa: CASSLGGAMNEKLFF

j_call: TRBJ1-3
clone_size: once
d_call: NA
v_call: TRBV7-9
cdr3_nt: TGTGCCAGCACCCCTCGGGCACCGGGAAACACCATATATTTT
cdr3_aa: CASTPRAPGNTIYF

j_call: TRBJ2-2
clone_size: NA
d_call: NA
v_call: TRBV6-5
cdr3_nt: TGTGCCAGCAGCTATCAAAACACCGGGGAGCTGTTTTTT
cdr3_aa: CASSYQNTGELFF